This T cell receptor beta chain appears in the sequencing data of a study of early T cells in non-severe SARS-CoV-2 infection. At the level of the study: Sequenced material consisted of bulk RNA (from unsorted whole blood), and chains were unpaired.

CDR3 size: 15 residues. In germline, CDR1 is MNHEY, CDR2 SVGEGT. Losses at the gene ends were 6 bases for V and 2 bases for J; bases not matched to a gene: 8. This clonotype showed up many times. MiXCR, run by TCRdb on the 5' RACE reads, gives a single entry per CDR3 protein. The sample contains about 63,000 distinct CDR3 sequences, approximately 12% of which appear only once. Material for sequencing was whole blood. This clonotype was sampled from an adult who was a healthcare worker with PCR-confirmed SARS-CoV-2 infection or an uninfected control (not recorded which). The chain is built from TRBV6-2 or TRBV6-3 and TRBJ2-3; the match to TRBD1 covers 7 bases. As DNA, the CDR3 is TGTGCCAGCAGGCGACAGGGTCGACTCACAGATACGCAGTATTTT. Protein product: CASRRQGRLTDTQYF.